This is a list of T cell receptor beta chains from one sample in a study of T cell responses to AZD1222 COVID-19 vaccine. The data were produced by immunoSEQ multiplex PCR, yet TCRdb's version contains in-frame clones alone and is incomplete. Counted here are some 74,000 clones, roughly nine tenths occurring once; the ten biggest clones make up 1.3% to 1.5%. Specimen: peripheral blood, collected 28 days after the second AZD1222 dose. The source of these receptors is an adult who received the AZD1222 COVID-19 vaccine. The CDR3 runs from the conserved cysteine through the conserved F or W. D genes are given only for firm matches. Clone size is shown for a subset of rows, as once, few, many or a class of expanded clone.

CDR3 length: 14
D gene: .
clone size: .
J gene: TRBJ2-5
V gene: TRBV7-2
CDR3 protein: CASSFSQVGETQYF
CDR3 DNA: TGTGCCAGCAGCTTCTCTCAGGTTGGGGAGACCCAGTACTTC

CDR3 length: 13
D gene: .
clone size: once
J gene: TRBJ1-2
V gene: TRBV28
CDR3 protein: CASIQAQREGYTF
CDR3 DNA: TGTGCCAGCATACAGGCCCAGCGAGAGGGCTACACCTTC

CDR3 length: 15
D gene: .
clone size: .
J gene: TRBJ1-6
V gene: TRBV7-3
CDR3 protein: CASSQVGGTNSPLHF
CDR3 DNA: TGTGCCAGCAGCCAAGTGGGGGGGACGAATTCACCCCTCCACTTT

CDR3 length: 14
D gene: .
clone size: .
J gene: TRBJ1-6
V gene: TRBV2
CDR3 protein: CASSEIAGESPLHF
CDR3 DNA: TGTGCCAGCAGTGAAATAGCAGGGGAATCACCCCTCCACTTT

CDR3 length: 13
D gene: .
clone size: .
J gene: TRBJ1-1
V gene: TRBV19
CDR3 protein: CATMFRVNTEAFF
CDR3 DNA: TGTGCCACTATGTTCAGGGTGAACACTGAAGCTTTCTTT

CDR3 length: 11
D gene: TRBD1
clone size: .
J gene: TRBJ1-1
V gene: TRBV28
CDR3 protein: CASSLDRGAFF
CDR3 DNA: TGTGCCAGCAGTTTAGACAGGGGCGCTTTCTTT

CDR3 length: 15
D gene: TRBD1
clone size: .
J gene: TRBJ2-5
V gene: TRBV9
CDR3 protein: CASSAKTGAQETQYF
CDR3 DNA: TGTGCCAGCAGCGCAAAAACAGGGGCCCAAGAGACCCAGTACTTC

CDR3 length: 14
D gene: .
clone size: .
J gene: TRBJ2-7
V gene: TRBV10-3
CDR3 protein: CAISGGALSYEQYF
CDR3 DNA: TGTGCCATCAGTGGAGGGGCCCTCTCGTACGAGCAGTACTTC

CDR3 length: 14
D gene: .
clone size: .
J gene: TRBJ1-5
V gene: TRBV5-5
CDR3 protein: CASSPGTLNQPQHF
CDR3 DNA: TGTGCCAGCAGCCCCGGGACACTGAATCAGCCCCAGCATTTT

CDR3 length: 14
D gene: .
clone size: .
J gene: TRBJ1-5
V gene: TRBV2
CDR3 protein: CASSGAGGNQPQHF
CDR3 DNA: TGTGCCAGCAGTGGGGCAGGAGGGAATCAGCCCCAGCATTTT

CDR3 length: 13
D gene: TRBD1
clone size: .
J gene: TRBJ2-7
V gene: TRBV6-5
CDR3 protein: CASSKQGINEQYF
CDR3 DNA: TGTGCCAGCAGCAAACAGGGGATCAACGAGCAGTACTTC